This T cell receptor beta chain stems from a study of blood T cells in healthy people across ages. Alongside a J-beta primer mix, a sample-barcoded 5' primer served in a second PCR lasting roughly 7 to 11 cycles. TCRdb re-called the 5' RACE reads through MiXCR, storing one row per CDR3 protein. Of nearly 1 million distinct CDR3 sequences in the sample, approximately 50% were seen once. The CDR3 has 14 amino acids. Germline lookup yields CDR1 MDHEN and CDR2 SYDVKM. Specimen: blood. The chain uses TRBV28 and TRBJ2-4; tentatively, D is TRBD2 (7 bases). The J call may be incorrect, as the DNA end agrees better with TRBJ2-7. The receptor was derived from a woman aged 55 to 70 in good health. CDR3 region: CASNQGRDGYEQYF. As DNA, the CDR3 is TGTGCCAGCAACCAGGGGAGGGATGGGTACGAGCAGTACTTC.